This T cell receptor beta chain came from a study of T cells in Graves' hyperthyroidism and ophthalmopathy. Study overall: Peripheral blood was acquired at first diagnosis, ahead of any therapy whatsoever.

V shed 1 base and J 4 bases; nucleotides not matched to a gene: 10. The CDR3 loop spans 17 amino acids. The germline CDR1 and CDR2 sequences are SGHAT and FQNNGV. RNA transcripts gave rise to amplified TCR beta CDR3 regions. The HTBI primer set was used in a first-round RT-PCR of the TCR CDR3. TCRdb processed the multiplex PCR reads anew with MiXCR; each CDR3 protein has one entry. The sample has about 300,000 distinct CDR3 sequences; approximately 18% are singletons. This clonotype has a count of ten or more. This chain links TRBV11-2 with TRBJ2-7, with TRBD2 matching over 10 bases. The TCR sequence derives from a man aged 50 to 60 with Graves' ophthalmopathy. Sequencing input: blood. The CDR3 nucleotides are TGTGCCAGCAGCTTAGCCGGTTCTAGCGGGAGAGCATACGAGCAGTACTTC. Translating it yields CASSLAGSSGRAYEQYF.